The 28 T cell receptor beta chains below come from one sample, sequenced in a study of OX40 agonist ivuxolimab in advanced cancers. Sequenced by immunoSEQ multiplex PCR; TCRdb stores in-frame clones only, minus some. The sample includes over 50,000 clones, 75% to 90% of them seen just once. Specimen: CD4+ or CD8+ T cells sorted from blood, collected in a trial of the OX40 agonist ivuxolimab. The receptor set was obtained from an adult with an advanced solid tumor such as melanoma, head and neck, liver or kidney cancer.

The chain combines TRBV12-5 with TRBJ2-1; 7 bases line up with TRBD1. The trim removed 0 bases at V and 9 bases at J, leaving 11 bases unmatched. The germline V gene has CDR1 LGHNT and CDR2 FRNRAP. This CDR3 spans 16 amino acids. This chain's CDR3 is CASGLVKGAGLSEQFF. CDR3 DNA: TGTGCTAGTGGTTTGGTAAAGGGGGCAGGTCTCAGTGAGCAGTTCTTC. The full variable domain, with the rest looked up from reference TRBV12-5 and TRBJ2-1, is DARVTQTPRHKVTEMGQEVTMRCQPILGHNTVFWYRQTMMQGLELLAYFRNRAPLDDSGMPKDRFSAEMPDATLATLKIQPSEPRDSAVYFCASGLVKGAGLSEQFFGPGTRLTVL.

The V gene is TRBV27, the J gene TRBJ1-6; a possible D gene is TRBD1 (6 bases). Germline V gene data show CDR1 as MNHEY and CDR2 as SMNVEV (reference sequence). V lost 8 bases and J lost 4, with 24 bases in between. This CDR3 region has 18 residues. CDR3 coding DNA: TGTGCCAGCGGATTAATGGGTACCCGGGACAATTATAATTCACCCCTCCACTTT. It translates to CASGLMGTRDNYNSPLHF.

A single count supports this clone. The V call is TRBV29-1, the J call TRBJ2-3, with no clear D. Germline values: CDR1 SQVTM, CDR2 ANQGSEA. The CDR3 length is 13 residues. V shed 0 bases and J shed 2 bases, with 6 bases lying between them. As DNA, the CDR3 is TGCAGCGTTGAAGATGACCTCACAGATACGCAGTATTTT. Protein sequence: CSVEDDLTDTQYF.

The V and J genes are TRBV28 and TRBJ2-5; tentatively, D is TRBD2 (7 bases). Germline values: CDR1 MDHEN, CDR2 SYDVKM. The V end lost 6 bases, the J end lost 5 bases, and 13 bases lay between the germline ends. The CDR3 contains 13 residues. CDR3 loop: CASSYGGPETQYF. The CDR3 DNA sequence: TGTGCCAGCAGCTACGGGGGGCCGGAGACCCAGTACTTC.

The CDR3 region has the DNA TGTGCTAGTGCCCAATCCAGGGGGACTGGGAACACCGGGGAGCTGTTTTTT. This encodes CASAQSRGTGNTGELFF. The genes are TRBV12-5 and TRBJ2-2, with D maybe TRBD1 (7 bases). V was trimmed by 7 bases and J by 1 base, leaving 19 bases between them. The CDR3 totals 17 residues. Germline V CDR1 and CDR2: LGHNT, FRNRAP.

The CDR3 DNA reads as TGTGCCAGCAGCTTAAGCCCCACAGGGCTGAACACTGAAGCTTTCTTT. Residues: CASSLSPTGLNTEAFF. This chain links TRBV7-9 with TRBJ1-1; maybe TRBD1 (6 bases). The CDR3 loop spans 16 amino acids. Germline values: CDR1 SEHNR, CDR2 FQNEAQ (reference sequence). The V end lost 2 bases, the J end lost 0 bases, and 13 bases lay between the germline ends.

This chain connects TRBV4-2 to TRBJ1-2; D gene unclear. The V gene lost 0 bases and the J gene lost 1 base, with 12 bases spanning the gap. Looked up from germline, CDR1 is LGHNA and CDR2 is YNFKEQ. CDR3 length equals 16 residues. The CDR3 loop reads CASSQDPDGFNYGYTF. Written as DNA, the CDR3 is TGTGCCAGCAGCCAAGATCCGGACGGATTTAACTATGGCTACACCTTC.

The chain is built from TRBV5-8 and TRBJ2-7, with D hard to call. The CDR3 covers 15 residues. Looked up from germline, CDR1 is SGHTS and CDR2 is YDEGEE. Trimming left V 0 bases short and J 0 bases short, with 10 bases between. Written as DNA, the CDR3 is TGTGCCAGCAGCTTGGACCCGACAATCTCCTACGAGCAGTACTTC. It is translated as CASSLDPTISYEQYF.

CDR3 residues: CASSETPSSYEQYF. The DNA of the CDR3 is TGTGCCAGCAGTGAGACTCCTAGCTCCTACGAGCAGTACTTC. This chain links TRBV6-6 with TRBJ2-7; no firm D call. Germline V CDR1 and CDR2: MNHNY, SVGAGI (reference sequence). The CDR3 sequence is 14 residues long. Trimming took off 5 bases at V and 0 bases at J, with 11 bases between the two ends.

The chain is built from TRBV2 and TRBJ1-2; 7 positions match TRBD1. Germline-derived CDR1 and CDR2 are SNHLY and FYNNEI. With V trimmed by 5 bases and J by 4 bases, 7 bases remained unmatched. The CDR3 length is 14 residues. CDR3 sequence (DNA): TGTGCCAGCAGTATGGACAGGCTTTTCTATGGCTACACCTTC. Its protein is CASSMDRLFYGYTF.

This rearrangement joins TRBV7-2 to TRBJ2-2; D is unclear. Germline assignment: CDR1 SGHTA and CDR2 FQGNSA. Trimming removed 5 bases at V and 4 bases at J, with 11 bases between. This CDR3 has 14 amino acids. The CDR3 sequence: CASSIPLGTGELFF. In nucleotides, the CDR3 is TGTGCCAGCAGCATACCATTAGGCACCGGGGAGCTGTTTTTT.

The chain recombines TRBV11-2 with TRBJ2-7, with D uncertain. The V gene lost 5 bases and the J gene lost 5 bases, with 19 bases spanning the gap. Germline assignment: CDR1 SGHAT and CDR2 FQNNGV. The CDR3 sequence is 15 residues long. CDR3 amino acids: CASSHPRVPVHEQYF. As DNA, the CDR3 is TGTGCCAGCAGCCACCCCCGGGTCCCCGTGCACGAGCAGTACTTC.

The chain recombines TRBV4-1 with TRBJ2-1, with a possible D match to TRBD2 (7 bases). CDR3 length equals 14 residues. Germline V lookup: CDR1 MGHRA, CDR2 YSYEKL. Between the trimmed V and J ends, which lost 4 bases and 7 bases, there was a span of 14 bases. The CDR3 here is CASSPVGGRNEQFF. The CDR3 DNA sequence: TGCGCCAGCAGCCCCGTGGGGGGGCGAAATGAGCAGTTCTTC.

The chain carries TRBV5-6 and TRBJ2-3; no clear D gene. V was pared by 0 bases and J by 6 bases, with 11 bases between. The germline CDR1 and CDR2 sequences are SGHDT and YYEEEE. This CDR3 is 14 amino acids long. The CDR3: CASSLGQLLDTQYF. The CDR3 DNA reads TGTGCCAGCAGCTTGGGGCAACTCTTGGATACGCAGTATTTT.

Written as DNA, the CDR3 is TGTGCCAGCAGCTTAGCAACGACAGGTTCCTACGAGCAGTACTTC. Translating it yields CASSLATTGSYEQYF. The chain has TRBV11-1 and TRBJ2-5; D might be TRBD1 (6 bases). The better agreement between TRBJ2-7 and the DNA end casts doubt on the J call. This CDR3 has 15 residues. Germline V gene lookup returns CDR1 SGHAT and CDR2 FQDESV (reference sequence).

The chain carries TRBV10-2 and TRBJ2-3, with D perhaps given as TRBD1 or TRBD2 (5 bases each). Germline V CDR1 and CDR2: WSHSY, SAAADI. CDR3 length equals 12 residues. Trimming removed 10 bases at V and 4 bases at J, with 12 bases between. The CDR3 DNA sequence: TGCGCCACCTACGGGGCAGCAGATACGCAGTATTTT. Its translation: CATYGAADTQYF.

This clone was observed once. The rearrangement uses TRBV5-6 and TRBJ2-1; TRBD2 agrees at 7 bases. Trimming removed 3 bases from V and 4 bases from J; junction bases left unmatched: 1. Germline loops: CDR1 SGHDT, CDR2 YYEEEE. This CDR3 comprises 13 residues. Here the CDR3 DNA reads TGTGCCAGCAGCTCGGGGGGTTACAATGAGCAGTTCTTC. This sequence encodes CASSSGGYNEQFF.

The V call is TRBV11-1, the J call TRBJ1-1, with D unclear. The CDR3 length is 13 residues. CDR1 and CDR2 from the germline V gene are SGHAT and FQDESV (reference sequence). V was clipped by 4 bases and J by 8 bases, with 14 bases between them. The CDR3 spells CASSYGRILEAFF. In DNA form, the CDR3 reads TGTGCCAGCAGCTACGGCCGGATACTAGAAGCTTTCTTT.

The V call is TRBV4-3, the J call TRBJ1-4; no clear D gene. Trimming cost V 0 bases and J 10 bases, with 18 bases left between them. The CDR3 spans 16 residues. Germline V gene lookup returns CDR1 LGHNA and CDR2 YSLEER. The CDR3 here is CASSQEPGLVEGKLFF. CDR3 coding DNA: TGCGCCAGCAGCCAAGAACCTGGATTGGTCGAGGGAAAACTGTTTTTT.

The rearrangement uses TRBV13 and TRBJ2-4; 11 bases match TRBD1. The germline V gene has CDR1 PRHDT and CDR2 FYEKMQ (reference sequence). The CDR3 is made up of 16 amino acids. Unmatched junction bases numbered 3, after V lost 3 bases and J lost 2 bases. The CDR3 region is CASSLGTGGTKNIQYF. CDR3 coding DNA: TGTGCCAGCAGCTTGGGGACAGGGGGAACCAAAAACATTCAGTACTTC.

The V call is TRBV5-6, the J call TRBJ2-7; D not certain. CDR3 length equals 13 residues. Germline V gene data show CDR1 as SGHDT and CDR2 as YYEEEE. V was cut by 0 bases and J by 0 bases, with 4 bases left in between. CDR3: CASSLGSSYEQYF. The CDR3, as DNA: TGTGCCAGCAGCTTGGGAAGCTCCTACGAGCAGTACTTC.

V gene TRBV5-6 combines with J gene TRBJ1-1; D may be TRBD1 (5 bases). V dropped 5 bases and J dropped 3 bases, with 11 bases sitting between them. The CDR3 contains 13 residues. Germline loops: CDR1 SGHDT, CDR2 YYEEEE. The CDR3 protein is CASRGTLYTEAFF. CDR3 bases: TGTGCCAGCAGAGGGACCCTCTACACTGAAGCTTTCTTT. Supplemented by reference TRBV5-6 and TRBJ1-1, the full variable domain reads DAGVTQSPTHLIKTRGQQVTLRCSPKSGHDTVSWYQQALGQGPQFIFQYYEEEERQRGNFPDRFSGHQFPNYSSELNVNALLLGDSALYLCASRGTLYTEAFFGQGTRLTVV.

This chain connects TRBV27 to TRBJ2-5; 7 bases match TRBD1. Losses at the gene ends were 8 bases for V and 4 bases for J; bases not matched to a gene: 16. The CDR3 totals 16 residues. CDR1 MNHEY and CDR2 SMNVEV come from the germline V gene (reference sequence). The CDR3 DNA sequence: TGTGCCAGCCCGGAGTTTACAGGGGTCGTGTTAGAGACCCAGTACTTC. This encodes CASPEFTGVVLETQYF.

The CDR3 here is CASGRAPDEQYF. The DNA for the CDR3 is TGTGCCAGCGGACGAGCCCCTGACGAGCAGTACTTC. The chain combines TRBV6-6 with TRBJ2-7; D not resolved. Trimming took off 8 bases at V and 5 bases at J, with 13 bases between the two ends. From germline, CDR1 is MNHNY and CDR2 SVGAGI (reference sequence). This CDR3 spans 12 amino acids.

The chain recombines TRBV11-1 with TRBJ2-2; D unclear. The germline V gene has CDR1 SGHAT and CDR2 FQDESV (reference sequence). The CDR3 totals 13 residues. Trimming left V 5 bases short and J 3 bases short, with 7 bases between. Here the CDR3 reads CASSSRDTGELFF. CDR3 in DNA: TGTGCCAGCAGCAGTCGTGACACCGGGGAGCTGTTTTTT.

The chain recombines TRBV5-1 with TRBJ1-1; no firm D call. The ends were cut back, 0 bases at V and 0 bases at J, with 6 bases in the middle. In germline, CDR1 is SGHRS, CDR2 YFSETQ. CDR3 length: 14 residues. The CDR3 reads CASSLALLNTEAFF. CDR3 nucleotides: TGCGCCAGCAGCTTGGCCCTGTTGAACACTGAAGCTTTCTTT.

The rearrangement uses TRBV13 and TRBJ2-7; 8 nucleotides line up with TRBD1. The CDR3 consists of 15 residues. Germline CDR1 is PRHDT and CDR2 is FYEKMQ (reference sequence). V shed 6 bases, J shed 0 bases, and the junction held 7 bases outside the gene matches. CDR3 protein: CASSLRTGSSYEQYF. The CDR3 DNA is TGTGCCAGCAGTCTTAGGACAGGGAGCTCCTACGAGCAGTACTTC.

The table lists this clone with a count of one. This chain joins TRBV10-2 and TRBJ2-5, with no clear D. This CDR3 comprises 14 residues. CDR1 and CDR2 (germline): WSHSY, SAAADI. The germline V and J ends were trimmed by 6 bases and 1 base, with 12 bases remaining between them. The CDR3 region is CASRGFLLQETQYF. The CDR3 coding sequence is TGCGCCAGCAGGGGATTTTTGCTCCAAGAGACCCAGTACTTC.